Listed below are T cell receptor beta chains from one sample, sequenced in a study of CD8+ T cells in alopecia areata. Assay used: immunoSEQ multiplex PCR; TCRdb lists only in-frame clones, some missing. The repertoire consists of 10,000 to 15,000 clones, with around 63% occurring once and the leading ten covering roughly 14%. The sample was skin. The receptor set was obtained from a human donor with alopecia areata. CDR3s include the opening cysteine and the closing phenylalanine or tryptophan. A D gene is named only where the DNA matches it firmly. Size tells how often a clone was seen (once, few, many) or the class of an expanded clone, and some rows leave it out.

j_call v_call clone_size d_call cdr3_length cdr3_aa cdr3_nt
TRBJ2-3 TRBV7-2 few TRBD2 16 CASSLILAGGTDTQYF TGTGCCAGCAGCTTGATACTAGCGGGGGGCACAGATACGCAGTATTTT
TRBJ2-7 TRBV14 . TRBD2 18 CASSQPSSGTVYSYEQYF TGTGCCAGCAGCCAACCGTCTAGCGGGACGGTGTACTCCTACGAGCAGTACTTC
TRBJ2-1 TRBV18 once . 12 CASSADGDEQFF TGTGCCAGCTCAGCCGATGGGGATGAGCAGTTCTTC
TRBJ2-7 TRBV7-2 . . 11 CASSILYEQYF TGTGCCAGCAGCATACTTTACGAGCAGTACTTC
TRBJ2-7 TRBV7-2 . TRBD1 17 CASSGSGGENSYYEQYF TGTGCCAGCAGCGGATCAGGGGGCGAGAATTCCTATTACGAGCAGTACTTC
TRBJ2-5 TRBV29-1 few . 10 CSGQEGTQYF TGCAGCGGGCAGGAGGGGACCCAGTACTTC
TRBJ2-3 TRBV13 . . 15 CASSPRGSGQDTQYF TGTGCCAGCAGCCCCCGAGGAAGCGGGCAAGATACGCAGTATTTT
TRBJ2-7 TRBV5-1 . . 15 CASSTHRETTHEQYF TGCGCCAGCAGCACCCACAGGGAGACGACCCACGAGCAGTACTTC
TRBJ2-1 TRBV7-2 . . 14 CASSFGGSYNEQFF TGTGCCAGCAGCTTCGGCGGTTCTTACAATGAGCAGTTCTTC
TRBJ2-4 TRBV6-5 few . 13 CASIGAFKNIQYF TGTGCCAGCATAGGGGCCTTCAAAAACATTCAGTACTTC
TRBJ1-2 TRBV5-1 . TRBD1 16 CASSPYYRGPLYGYTF TGCGCCAGCAGCCCGTACTACAGGGGTCCTCTTTATGGCTACACCTTC
TRBJ2-7 TRBV4-2 . . 11 CASSLSREQYF TGTGCCAGCAGCTTAAGTCGCGAGCAGTACTTC
TRBJ2-5 TRBV7-8 . TRBD2 17 CASSLVSGIYRSETQYF TGTGCCAGCAGCTTGGTTAGCGGGATCTATAGGTCAGAGACCCAGTACTTC
TRBJ1-1 TRBV29-1 . TRBD1 14 CSVERVEGATEAFF TGCAGCGTTGAAAGGGTTGAGGGGGCCACTGAAGCTTTCTTT
TRBJ2-1 TRBV6-1 . . 15 CASSQTSTSYNEQFF TGTGCCAGCAGTCAGACTAGTACTTCCTACAATGAGCAGTTCTTC
TRBJ2-6 TRBV30 . . 15 CALPGPSSGANVLTF TGTGCCCTCCCCGGACCGAGCTCTGGGGCCAACGTCCTGACTTTC
TRBJ1-1 TRBV7-2 . . 17 CASSFLPLFTPNTEAFF TGTGCCAGCAGCTTTCTACCCCTCTTTACGCCGAACACTGAAGCTTTCTTT
TRBJ1-5 TRBV19 few . 13 CASSSQGGQPQHF TGTGCCAGTAGTAGCCAGGGCGGACAGCCCCAGCATTTT